The 21 T cell receptor beta chains given below trace back to one sample, sequenced in a study of T cell repertoires in cytomegalovirus infection. These receptors have no identified antigens. TCRdb re-derived calls from the reads in MiXCR, one entry per CDR3 protein. The sample holds approximately 910,000 distinct CDR3 sequences, under 40% seen once. This sample comprised cultured CD8+ T cells from PBMCs, obtained from culture after CMV antigen stimulation. These receptor sequences come from a human donor in good health (CMV status not recorded). Some clones in this sample may be carry-over from other donors' samples.

This clonotype was seen only once. The V gene is TRBV20-1, the J gene TRBJ2-3; 13 bases are shared with TRBD2. CDR1 and CDR2 from the germline V gene are DFQATT and SNEGSKA (reference sequence). V dropped 6 bases and J dropped 0; count of bases not matched to a gene: 12. CDR3 size: 18 residues. The DNA of the CDR3 is TGCAGTGCGATCGAATTCGGGACTAGCGGGGTCAGCACAGATACGCAGTATTTT. It encodes CSAIEFGTSGVSTDTQYF.

This clonotype was observed a handful of times. The chain carries TRBV20-1 and TRBJ1-2; no reliable D call. This CDR3 has 13 amino acids. V lost 0 bases, J lost 6 bases, and 11 bases lay in between. Germline CDR1 and CDR2: DFQATT and SNEGSKA (reference sequence). The chain's CDR3 is CSARDGGGDGYTF. The CDR3 nucleotides are TGCAGTGCTAGAGATGGAGGTGGTGATGGCTACACCTTC.

On this clonotype itself: This sequence may be a read error, since a much larger clone differs from it by one base. This CDR3 fails to terminate in the conserved phenylalanine or tryptophan, so it likely reflects a read error. The chain carries TRBV4-1 and TRBJ2-5, with 8 bases identical to TRBD2. The CDR3 runs 16 residues. Germline lookup yields CDR1 MGHRA and CDR2 YSYEKL. This CDR3 reads CASSQDPGGAGETQYY. The CDR3, as DNA: TGTGCCAGCAGCCAAGATCCCGGGGGGGCCGGGGAGACCCAGTACTAC.

This clonotype was detected only a few times. V gene TRBV19 combines with J gene TRBJ1-4; no clear D. The CDR3 is 15 residues long. The germline V gene encodes CDR1 LNHDA and CDR2 SQIVND (reference sequence). V gave up 0 bases and J gave up 7 bases, with 12 bases separating them. The CDR3 bases are TGTGCCAGTAGTATAGATCCAGGAGTTGGTGAAAAACTGTTTTTT. Translated: CASSIDPGVGEKLFF.

The chain recombines TRBV6-6 with TRBJ2-7, with TRBD1 identical over 7 bases. Unmatched junction bases numbered 6, after V lost 6 bases and J lost 1 base. This CDR3 has 14 residues. Germline V gene data show CDR1 as MNHNY and CDR2 as SVGAGI (reference sequence). CDR3 residues: CASSQGQESYEQYF. The CDR3 DNA is TGTGCCAGCAGCCAAGGACAGGAATCCTACGAGCAGTACTTC.

A remark on this clonotype: Relative to the germline gene, one junction end is altered; a read error may explain this. V is TRBV12-3 or TRBV12-4 and J is TRBJ2-5, with TRBD1 identical over 9 bases. This CDR3 spans 15 amino acids. DNA of the CDR3: TGTGCCAGTAGTTCAACGGGACAGGGCACAAAGACCCAGTACTTC. Amino acids: CASSSTGQGTKTQYF.

The V gene is TRBV24-1, the J gene TRBJ2-1; D possibly corresponds to TRBD1 (6 bases). The CDR3 contains 14 residues. Germline V gene data show CDR1 as KGHDR and CDR2 as SFDVKD. V was pared by 4 bases and J by 10 bases, with 16 bases between. In DNA, the CDR3 is TGTGCCACCAGTGACCGAGCGACAGGCGACGAGCAGTTCTTC. Residues: CATSDRATGDEQFF.

V is TRBV7-8 and J is TRBJ2-2, with D possibly matching TRBD1 (5 bases). Germline V gives CDR1 SGHVS, CDR2 FQNEAQ. This CDR3 spans 14 amino acids. V lost 8 bases and J 4 bases, leaving 14 bases between the germline ends. The CDR3 coding sequence is TGTGCCAGCCACGAAGGGGATCTCACCGGGGAGCTGTTTTTT. It codes for CASHEGDLTGELFF.

This clonotype was detected a few times. The chain links TRBV5-5 to TRBJ1-3; D is unresolved. This CDR3 is 15 amino acids long. Trimming shortened V by 4 bases and J by 0 bases, and 11 bases separated the two germline ends. Germline CDR1 SGHKS, CDR2 YYEKEE (reference sequence). The CDR3 coding sequence is TGTGCCAGCAGCCTCGGGGAGCACTCTGGAAACACCATATATTTT. It encodes CASSLGEHSGNTIYF.

This clonotype showed up many times. V and J are TRBV23-1 and TRBJ1-6, with D perhaps TRBD1 (5 bases). TRBV23-1 is sorted into the ORF group, with uncertain function. The V end was cut by 3 bases, the J end by 0 bases, with 21 bases between. The CDR3 consists of 20 residues. In nucleotides, the CDR3 is TGCGCCAGCAGTCACCCATGGACCGAACCTGGGGGCTCCTATAATTCACCCCTCCACTTT. It specifies CASSHPWTEPGGSYNSPLHF.

This rearrangement joins TRBV2 to TRBJ2-7; 7 nucleotides match TRBD2. Germline V gene sequence: CDR1 SNHLY, CDR2 FYNNEI. There are 12 residues in the CDR3. Losses at the gene ends were 7 bases for V and 6 bases for J; bases not matched to a gene: 6. Written as DNA, the CDR3 is TGTGCCAGCAATGGGGGGGGTTCCGAGCAGTACGTC. It is translated as CASNGGGSEQYV.

As to this clonotype: Germline is not matched at one junction end, which may reflect a read error. The CDR3, as DNA: TGTGTCAGCAGTCAAGACCAGGGGGAGGATTCACCCCTCCACTTT. This encodes CVSSQDQGEDSPLHF. The gene calls are TRBV4-2 and TRBJ1-6, with 7 bases lining up with TRBD1. The CDR3 has 15 residues. Per the germline V gene, CDR1 is LGHNA and CDR2 is YNFKEQ.

This chain uses TRBV14 with TRBJ2-5; D perhaps matches TRBD2 (6 bases). Per germline, CDR1 SGHDN and CDR2 FVKESK. CDR3 size: 14 residues. The germline V and J ends were trimmed by 1 base and 5 bases, with 11 bases remaining between them. DNA for the CDR3: TGTGCCAGCAGCCAAGTCGGGAGATGGGAGACCCAGTACTTC. This gives the protein CASSQVGRWETQYF.

V usage is TRBV7-9 and J usage is TRBJ2-1; TRBD2 matches 10 bases. This CDR3 has 13 amino acids. The ends lost 2 bases at V and 9 bases at J; junction bases unmatched: 1. Germline CDR1 is SEHNR and CDR2 is FQNEAQ (reference sequence). In nucleotides, the CDR3 is TGTGCCAGCAGCTTAACTAGCGGGGTTGAGCAGTTCTTC. Its translation is CASSLTSGVEQFF.

This clonotype was picked up a small number of times. The rearrangement uses TRBV5-6 and TRBJ2-5; 12 bases are shared with TRBD1. The CDR3 is made up of 17 amino acids. The trim removed 0 bases at V and 1 base at J, leaving 4 bases unmatched. The germline gives CDR1 SGHDT, CDR2 YYEEEE. CDR3 loop: CASSLAGQGAFQETQYF. Here the CDR3 DNA reads TGTGCCAGCAGCTTGGCGGGACAGGGGGCCTTCCAAGAGACCCAGTACTTC.

This clonotype showed up many times. The chain recombines TRBV7-6 with TRBJ2-7; TRBD2 agrees at 8 bases. Germline loops: CDR1 SGHVS, CDR2 FNYEAQ. J gave up 6 bases and V 1 base, and 11 bases lay outside the gene matches. The CDR3 totals 16 residues. Here the CDR3 reads CASSLVGPGLVTEQYF. The CDR3 DNA reads as TGTGCCAGCAGCTTAGTCGGACCGGGACTAGTTACCGAGCAGTACTTC.

This clonotype was observed a handful of times. The chain recombines TRBV6-1 with TRBJ1-1, with TRBD1 identical over 7 bases. Germline V gene lookup returns CDR1 MNHNS and CDR2 SASEGT. This CDR3 contains 14 residues. The V and J ends lost 2 bases and 6 bases, in that order; junction bases with no gene match: 6. The CDR3 spells CASSEREGAAEAFF. The CDR3 bases are TGTGCCAGCAGTGAAAGGGAGGGGGCGGCTGAAGCTTTCTTT.

Regarding this clonotype: The germline gene is not matched at one end of the junction; a read error may be the cause. The rearrangement uses TRBV6-2 or TRBV6-3 and TRBJ2-3, with 9 nucleotides matching TRBD1. The CDR3 contains 15 residues. Per germline, CDR1 MNHEY and CDR2 SVGEGT. CDR3 nucleotide sequence: TGTGCCGGCAGTTGGACAGGGGACGGTACAGATACGCAGTATTTT. It specifies CAGSWTGDGTDTQYF.

This clonotype was seen a few times. This sequence joins TRBV7-8 and TRBJ2-1; D is unclear. This CDR3 spans 14 amino acids. V lost 1 base and J 7 bases, leaving 11 bases between the germline ends. The germline V gene has CDR1 SGHVS and CDR2 FQNEAQ. The CDR3 DNA reads TGTGCCAGCAGCTTAGGGCCGATAGGAAATGAGCAGTTCTTC. Its translation: CASSLGPIGNEQFF.

There are a few counts of this clonotype. The chain recombines TRBV7-9 with TRBJ2-2; D is undetermined. The CDR3 is made up of 15 amino acids. V dropped 8 bases and J dropped 3 bases, with 16 bases sitting between them. Germline V gene lookup returns CDR1 SEHNR and CDR2 FQNEAQ (reference sequence). The CDR3 bases are TGTGCCAGCTTGGGCTCATCATTCCACACCGGGGAGCTGTTTTTT. Translating gives CASLGSSFHTGELFF.

This clonotype came up a few times. The rearrangement joins TRBV7-2 to TRBJ1-4; no clear D. V was pared by 5 bases and J by 8 bases, with 24 bases between. Germline lookup yields CDR1 SGHTA and CDR2 FQGNSA. The length of the CDR3 is 17 residues. Here the CDR3 DNA reads TGTGCCAGCAGCCCCGATCCTATCACGGAATTGGTCGAAAAACTGTTTTTT. Its protein product is CASSPDPITELVEKLFF.